What follows are 22 T cell receptor beta chains derived from one specimen sequenced in a study of regulatory T cells in long-lasting Graves disease (dated by TCRdb to about 2021). This specimen's time point label, interpreted: newly diagnosed GD, antithyroid drugs for less than 3 months. For both TCR sequencing and RNA sequencing, RNA was extracted from PBMCs using TRIzol. Receptors were amplified or captured by multiplex PCR. The sequencing machine was an Illumina HiSeq 4000. To build TCR beta libraries, CDR3 regions were amplified by Arm-PCR using iRepertoire HTBI primers. TCRdb reworked the public reads: Q25 trimming with fastp, MiXCR clone assembly, productive beta chains retained. Rows are unified per CDR3 protein, each entry keeping the most common DNA and genes. The sample table contains about 620,000 distinct CDR3 sequences; only one count was recorded for approximately 15% of them. The ten largest clonotypes hold around 19% of the sample.

These data were likewise used in another study, on T cells in Graves' hyperthyroidism and ophthalmopathy.

Specimen: peripheral blood mononuclear cells (PBMCs), collected at new diagnosis, from a patient treated with antithyroid drugs. These receptors all come from a woman in her twenties or thirties with Graves disease. Donor details come from another sample of the same person, matched by shared clones.

This clonotype was detected many times. The V call is TRBV7-2, the J call TRBJ2-7, with D maybe TRBD2 (6 bases). The V gene's germline CDR1 is SGHTA and CDR2 FQGNSA. Trimming took off 3 bases at V and 2 bases at J, with 14 bases between the two ends. This CDR3 is built from 15 residues. Written as DNA, the CDR3 is TGTGCCAGCAGCTTGATGGCGGGGCTTACCTACGAGCAGTACTTC. Protein product: CASSLMAGLTYEQYF.

In this sample, this clonotype turned up many times. The chain couples TRBV20-1 to TRBJ2-2; TRBD2 aligns across 7 bases. Germline-derived CDR1 and CDR2 are DFQATT and SNEGSKA (reference sequence). The CDR3 is 18 amino acids. The ends lost 0 bases at V and 0 bases at J; junction bases unmatched: 10. In DNA, the CDR3 is TGCAGTGCTAGAGATCGGCTAGCGGAAGGCCCGAACACCGGGGAGCTGTTTTTT. Protein: CSARDRLAEGPNTGELFF.

This clonotype was counted ten times or more. This chain joins TRBV20-1 and TRBJ1-1, with D unresolved. V was trimmed by 3 bases and J by 4 bases, leaving 6 bases between them. The CDR3 length is 11 residues. Per germline, CDR1 DFQATT and CDR2 SNEGSKA (reference sequence). The CDR3 loop reads CSASWVTEAFF. In nucleotides, the CDR3 is TGCAGTGCTAGTTGGGTCACTGAAGCTTTCTTT.

This clonotype was seen a handful of times. DNA for the CDR3: TGCGCCAGCAGGCTCGGGCATGAGCAGTTCTTC. It encodes CASRLGHEQFF. The chain uses TRBV5-1 and TRBJ2-1; no clear D gene. V lost 5 bases and J lost 8, with 8 bases in between. Germline-derived CDR1 and CDR2 are SGHRS and YFSETQ. The CDR3 runs 11 residues.

The chain joins TRBV11-2 to TRBJ1-2; D possibly corresponds to TRBD1 (5 bases). Germline V CDR1 and CDR2: SGHAT, FQNNGV. This CDR3 region has 13 residues. V lost 3 bases to trimming and J lost 8 bases, with 13 bases between them. CDR3 residues: CASSFGGVRGYTF. The CDR3 DNA reads as TGTGCCAGCAGCTTCGGAGGGGTTCGGGGCTACACCTTC.

The chain is built from TRBV7-3 and TRBJ1-1; maybe TRBD1 (6 bases). The germline gives CDR1 SGHTA, CDR2 FQGTGA. This CDR3 has 14 amino acids. Trimming left V 4 bases short and J 7 bases short, with 16 bases between. The CDR3 bases are TGTGCCAGCAGCTCGGGGGGGCCAGGGGTTGAAGCTTTCTTT. It specifies CASSSGGPGVEAFF.

This clonotype was counted many times. The chain combines TRBV6-5 with TRBJ2-7, with D possibly matching TRBD2 (5 bases). The germline V and J ends were trimmed by 4 bases and 5 bases, with 9 bases remaining between them. The V gene's germline CDR1 is MNHEY and CDR2 SVGAGI. The CDR3 has 12 amino acids. CDR3 in amino acids: CASSSPGNEQYF. CDR3 sequence (DNA): TGTGCCAGCAGTTCCCCGGGGAACGAGCAGTACTTC.

The sample holds a few counts of this clonotype. The rearrangement links TRBV9 to TRBJ2-7, with a weak D call TRBD1 (5 bases). Germline lookup yields CDR1 SGDLS and CDR2 YYNGEE. The CDR3 has 14 amino acids. Deletions cut 0 bases from V and 5 bases from J, with 12 bases between. CDR3: CASSVDRISDEQYF. In nucleotides, the CDR3 is TGTGCCAGCAGCGTAGACAGGATTTCCGACGAGCAGTACTTC.

This clonotype was detected many times. This chain uses TRBV2 with TRBJ1-5; 8 bases are a match to TRBD1. V lost 5 bases, J lost 2 bases, and 8 bases stayed unmatched. Germline CDR1 and CDR2: SNHLY and FYNNEI. The CDR3 loop spans 16 amino acids. In nucleotides, the CDR3 is TGTGCCAGCAGTCCATCCAGGGGGCGCGGCAATCAGCCCCAGCATTTT. Protein product: CASSPSRGRGNQPQHF.

This clonotype was picked up a small number of times. V gene TRBV4-2 combines with J gene TRBJ1-2; a weak D match, TRBD1 (5 bases). CDR1 is LGHNA and CDR2 is YNFKEQ in the germline V gene. V lost 1 base to trimming and J lost 8 bases, with 14 bases between them. The CDR3 is made up of 14 amino acids. CDR3 sequence reads: CASSQVYGGEGYTF. CDR3 coding DNA: TGTGCCAGCAGCCAAGTATATGGGGGAGAGGGCTACACCTTC.

The J gene is TRBJ1-4, the V gene TRBV7-9; D might be TRBD1 (5 bases). The CDR3 has 16 residues. The germline CDR1 and CDR2 sequences are SEHNR and FQNEAQ (reference sequence). V was cut by 5 bases and J by 5 bases, with 18 bases left in between. CDR3: CASSKSPRGLNEKLFF. CDR3 sequence (DNA): TGTGCCAGCAGCAAGAGCCCCCGGGGCCTAAATGAAAAACTGTTTTTT.

The sample holds a few counts of this clonotype. DNA for the CDR3: TGTGCCAGCAGCTTAAGACTAGCGGGGACCGGAGATACGCAGTATTTT. Its protein is CASSLRLAGTGDTQYF. This sequence joins TRBV7-2 and TRBJ2-3, with TRBD2 identical over 11 bases. The junction had 6 bases not matched to a gene; V was cut back by 2 bases and J by 5 bases. The CDR3 extends over 16 amino acids. CDR1 SGHTA and CDR2 FQGNSA come from the germline V gene.

This rearrangement joins TRBV9 to TRBJ1-1; D is unclear. Trimming removed 2 bases at V and 0 bases at J, with 8 bases between. CDR1 is SGDLS and CDR2 is YYNGEE in the germline V gene. CDR3 length: 14 amino acids. Here the CDR3 DNA reads TGTGCCAGCAGCGTCGAGGCTTTGAACACTGAAGCTTTCTTT. This sequence encodes CASSVEALNTEAFF. Complete variable domain (other parts from reference TRBV9 and TRBJ1-1): DSGVTQTPKHLITATGQRVTLRCSPRSGDLSVYWYQQSLDQGLQFLIQYYNGEERAKGNILERFSAQQFPDLHSELNLSSLELGDSALYFCASSVEALNTEAFFGQGTRLTVV.

The sample holds many counts of this clonotype. This chain joins TRBV2 and TRBJ1-5; weak D call: TRBD1 (5 bases). Trimming took 4 bases from V and 3 from J, leaving 10 bases between them. CDR1 is SNHLY and CDR2 is FYNNEI in the germline V gene. This CDR3 has 14 amino acids. CDR3 bases: TGTGCCAGCAGTGCTACAGGTTTCAATCAGCCCCAGCATTTT. Protein sequence: CASSATGFNQPQHF.

This rearrangement joins TRBV5-1 to TRBJ2-3, with 15 bases aligning to TRBD2. Unmatched junction bases numbered 6, after V lost 4 bases and J lost 3 bases. Germline CDR1 and CDR2: SGHRS and YFSETQ. The CDR3 totals 17 residues. CDR3 DNA sequence: TGCGCCAGCAGCAAGGGACTAGCGGGAGGTTTGACAGATACGCAGTATTTT. Translating gives CASSKGLAGGLTDTQYF.

The gene calls are TRBV11-2 and TRBJ1-6; D is unclear. Trimming shortened V by 3 bases and J by 7 bases, and 16 bases separated the two germline ends. The germline gives CDR1 SGHAT, CDR2 FQNNGV. The CDR3 extends over 16 amino acids. Here the CDR3 reads CASSFGILQRNSPLHF. CDR3 in DNA: TGTGCCAGCAGCTTTGGGATTCTACAAAGGAATTCACCCCTCCACTTT.

This clonotype was seen ten or more times. The chain has TRBV9 and TRBJ2-1, with TRBD1 identical over 7 bases. The CDR3 has 15 residues. Germline-derived CDR1 and CDR2 are SGDLS and YYNGEE. V dropped 1 base and J dropped 3; count of bases not matched to a gene: 4. CDR3 protein: CASSVLGQVYNEQFF. Here the CDR3 DNA reads TGTGCCAGCAGCGTACTAGGACAGGTCTACAATGAGCAGTTCTTC.

This clonotype was found a few times. The J gene is TRBJ2-4, the V gene TRBV18; D is unresolved. V was shortened by 2 bases and J by 0 bases, with 5 bases between the two germline ends. This CDR3 region has 14 residues. CDR1 and CDR2 (germline): KGHSH, LQKENI. The CDR3 protein is CASSPTLAKNIQYF. DNA for the CDR3: TGTGCCAGCTCACCAACCTTAGCCAAAAACATTCAGTACTTC.

This clonotype came up a few times. The chain is built from TRBV15 and TRBJ1-5; a weak D match, TRBD1 (6 bases). The ends were cut back, 3 bases at V and 3 bases at J, with 15 bases in the middle. Germline V gene sequence: CDR1 LNHNV, CDR2 YYDKDF (reference sequence). CDR3 size: 16 residues. Here the CDR3 reads CATSSGLQGNNQPQHF. The CDR3 nucleotides read TGTGCCACCAGCAGTGGACTACAGGGTAACAATCAGCCCCAGCATTTT.

This clonotype was recorded many times. The rearrangement uses TRBV19 and TRBJ2-5; D ambiguous. The CDR3 is made up of 13 amino acids. V lost 3 bases and J 0 bases, leaving 5 bases between the germline ends. In germline, CDR1 is LNHDA, CDR2 SQIVND (reference sequence). The CDR3 region is CASSMANQETQYF. For the CDR3, the DNA is TGTGCCAGTAGTATGGCAAACCAAGAGACCCAGTACTTC.

This clonotype was seen repeatedly, ten times or more. This sequence joins TRBV28 and TRBJ2-3; a weak D match, TRBD2 (5 bases). Germline values: CDR1 MDHEN, CDR2 SYDVKM. V gave up 3 bases and J gave up 3 bases, with 13 bases separating them. The CDR3 loop spans 15 amino acids. The CDR3 is CASSFGELGTDTQYF. The CDR3 DNA is TGTGCCAGCAGTTTCGGGGAGCTAGGTACAGATACGCAGTATTTT.

This clonotype was detected ten times or more. The genes are TRBV7-2 and TRBJ1-6, with a tentative D call TRBD1 (6 bases). Germline assignment: CDR1 SGHTA and CDR2 FQGNSA. Trimming left V 2 bases short and J 5 bases short, with 10 bases between. This CDR3 region has 15 residues. For the CDR3, the DNA is TGTGCCAGCAGCTTAAAGGGGGGACATAATTCACCCCTCCACTTT. Protein product: CASSLKGGHNSPLHF. Supplemented by reference TRBV7-2 and TRBJ1-6, the full variable domain reads GAGVSQSPSNKVTEKGKDVELRCDPISGHTALYWYRQSLGQGLEFLIYFQGNSAPDKSGLPSDRFSAERTGGSVSTLTIQRTQQEDSAVYLCASSLKGGHNSPLHFGNGTRLTVT.